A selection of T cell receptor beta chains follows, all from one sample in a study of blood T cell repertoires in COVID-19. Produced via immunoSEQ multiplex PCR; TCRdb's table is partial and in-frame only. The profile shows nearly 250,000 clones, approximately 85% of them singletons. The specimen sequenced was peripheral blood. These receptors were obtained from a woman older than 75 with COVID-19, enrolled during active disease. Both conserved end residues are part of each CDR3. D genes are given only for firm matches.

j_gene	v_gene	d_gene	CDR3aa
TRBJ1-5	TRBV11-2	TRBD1	CASSPGLTWTGGNQPQHF
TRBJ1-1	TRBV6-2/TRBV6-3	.	CASSYVQNTEAFF
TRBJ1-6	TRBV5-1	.	CASSSRVGGDSPLHF
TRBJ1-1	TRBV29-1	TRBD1	CSVLARGQGGWAFF
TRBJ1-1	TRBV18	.	CASSPMNTEAFF
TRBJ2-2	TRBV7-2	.	CASSLQASNTGELFF
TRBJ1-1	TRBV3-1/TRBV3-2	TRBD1	CASYGQGLGAEAFF
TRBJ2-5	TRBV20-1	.	CSARARETQYF
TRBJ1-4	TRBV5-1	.	CASTLGATNEKLFF
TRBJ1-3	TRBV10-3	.	CAISELGASGNTIYF
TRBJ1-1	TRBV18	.	CASALGGGNTEAFF
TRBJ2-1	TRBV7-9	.	CASSPNYGGSYNEQFF
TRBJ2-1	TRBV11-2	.	CASSLEGTLYNEQFF
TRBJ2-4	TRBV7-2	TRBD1	CASSLDRQGVAKNIQYF
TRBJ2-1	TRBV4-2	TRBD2	CASSHTGTSGLNEQFF
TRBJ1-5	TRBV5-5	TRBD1	CASSLDRGPYSNQPQHF
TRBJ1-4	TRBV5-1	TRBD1	CASSVDRDRMKKLFF
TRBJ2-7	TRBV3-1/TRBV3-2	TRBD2	CASSPPPSGGPYEQYF
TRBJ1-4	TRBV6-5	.	CASSYGAGEKLFF
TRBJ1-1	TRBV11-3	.	CASSLGLQNTEAFF
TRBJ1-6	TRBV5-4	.	CASSFGGSYNSPLHF
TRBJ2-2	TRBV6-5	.	CASTRAVAGELFF
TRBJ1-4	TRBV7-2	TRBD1	CASAGGTNEKLFF
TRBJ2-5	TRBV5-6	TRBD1	CASSLNWTGERETQYF
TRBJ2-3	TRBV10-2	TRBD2	CASIPGGHTDTQYF
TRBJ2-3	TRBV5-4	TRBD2	CASSFPTSGVSDTQYF
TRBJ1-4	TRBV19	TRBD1	CASKKGTGGRKLFF
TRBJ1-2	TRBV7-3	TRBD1	CASSLDDRGYGYTF
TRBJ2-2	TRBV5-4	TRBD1	CASSLVGQGTGELFF
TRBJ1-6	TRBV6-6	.	CASRQQRQGNSPLHF
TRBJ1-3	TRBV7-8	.	CASSKVEHRFGNTIYF
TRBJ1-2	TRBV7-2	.	CASQAGLNYGYTF
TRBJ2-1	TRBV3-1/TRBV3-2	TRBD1	CASSQGGTGAYNEQFF
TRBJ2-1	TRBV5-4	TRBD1	CASSPGQLNEQFF
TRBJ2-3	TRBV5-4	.	CASSIQSSTDTQYF
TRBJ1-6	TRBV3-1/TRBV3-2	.	CANSQDIERVSPLHF
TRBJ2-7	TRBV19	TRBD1	CASAHGQASYEQYF
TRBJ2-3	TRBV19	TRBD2	CASSWSGGTDTQYF
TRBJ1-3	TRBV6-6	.	CASSWDQGSSGNTIYF
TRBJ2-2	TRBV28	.	CASKSGSPTGELFF
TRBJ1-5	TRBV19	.	CASATVINQPQHF
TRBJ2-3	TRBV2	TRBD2	CASNTKRGGSDTQYF
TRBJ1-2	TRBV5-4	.	CASSLGTERNGYTF
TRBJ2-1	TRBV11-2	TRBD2	CASSKTQRGNNEQFF
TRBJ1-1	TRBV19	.	CASKTLLNTEAFF
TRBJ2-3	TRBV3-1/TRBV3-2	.	CASSQDPGGTDTQYF
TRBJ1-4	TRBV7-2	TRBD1	CASSQSQGATNEKLFF
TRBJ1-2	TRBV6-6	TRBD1	CASSARTGEGYTF
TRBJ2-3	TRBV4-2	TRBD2	CASSQVMTSGAKQYF
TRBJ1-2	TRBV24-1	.	CATSEQGEGYTF
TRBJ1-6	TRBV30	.	CAWIEQEGSPLHF
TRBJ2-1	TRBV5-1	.	CASSLAGQAGNEQFF
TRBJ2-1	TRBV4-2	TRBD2	CASSQEFAGAYNEQFF
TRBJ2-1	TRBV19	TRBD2	CASSSGTSTEQFF
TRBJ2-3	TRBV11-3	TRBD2	CASSFASGGTDTQYF
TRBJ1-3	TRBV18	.	CASSVGGISGNTIYF
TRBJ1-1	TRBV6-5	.	CASIGRAGTEAFF
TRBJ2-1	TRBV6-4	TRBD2	CASSGFGGANEQFF
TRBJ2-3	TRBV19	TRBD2	CASSITRGGADTQYF